This TCR beta chain comes out of a study of blood T cell repertoires in COVID-19. Study-level information: Samples representing acute and convalescent COVID-19 were sourced from the United States, Italy and Spain. PBMCs, B-cell-depleted T cells, or T cells were the source of the cDNA or gDNA that made up the material.

In germline, CDR1 is SEHNR, CDR2 FQNEAQ (reference sequence). The CDR3 loop spans 14 amino acids. Trimming pared 0 bases from V and 4 bases from J, leaving 9 bases between. Original processing notes: Reference gene primer amplification yielded estimated nucleated cell counts. Sequencing used immunoSEQ multiplex PCR; TCRdb keeps in-frame clones, though not all of them. V and J calls and clone size come straight from that table; D and trimming were deduced from the DNA. The sample includes around 210,000 clones, under 90% of them seen just once. Sample: peripheral blood. This sequence originates from a woman aged 80 or over with COVID-19, enrolled during active disease. The V and J genes are TRBV7-9 and TRBJ1-1; D gene ambiguous. CDR3: CASSLAQAPTEAFF. In DNA form, the CDR3 reads TGTGCCAGCAGCTTAGCGCAGGCACCCACTGAAGCTTTCTTT.